Included here is one TCR beta chain sequence, with context. The antigen remains undetermined. V shed 0 bases and J shed 2 bases, with 17 bases lying between them. Germline V CDR1 and CDR2: SGHRS, YFSETQ. This CDR3 has 17 residues. The sample originates from a study of identical twins. Study conclusions and caveats: There was an excess of low generation probability in the out-of-frame alpha sequences that twins shared. Insertion counts were lower in abundant cord blood beta clonotypes, a trend that memory repertoires did not show. Invariant populations such as MAIT and iNKT cells could partly muddle zero-insertion analyses.

TCRdb used MiXCR to reprocess the 5' RACE reads, holding one entry per CDR3 protein. The table has some 500,000 distinct CDR3 sequences, roughly an eighth seen once. These data are also associated with another study on yellow fever vaccine responses in identical twins.

The sequenced sample consisted of CD4+ T cells sorted from blood. This sequence joins TRBV5-1 and TRBJ2-5; D possibly corresponds to TRBD1 (5 bases). This sequence originates from a woman aged 18-29 years in good health. The CDR3 region has the DNA TGCGCCAGCAGCTTGGCCGGAGTAGGGGTGGATCAAGAGACCCAGTACTTC. Translating it yields CASSLAGVGVDQETQYF.